These 15 T cell receptor beta chains share one sample of origin, sequenced in a study of beta chain features in type 1 diabetes. Their recognized antigens are unknown. As every portion of the isolated RNA was reverse transcribed, the sequencing read expressed TCRB transcripts. Clones were read by immunoSEQ multiplex PCR, and TCRdb kept only the in-frame ones, dropping some. The repertoire holds fewer than 400,000 clones, about a tenth seen once, with roughly 0.99% in the top ten. The study, taken as a whole, reports: Moderately but significantly shorter TCRB CDR3s were found in Type 1 diabetes patients in all four CD4+ subsets.

The source material was central memory CD4+ T cells from blood. Receptor source: a man aged 25 to 40 with type 1 diabetes.

V and J are TRBV4-3 and TRBJ1-5; TRBD1 is a possible D gene (6 bases). V dropped 5 bases and J dropped 6 bases, with 17 bases sitting between them. The CDR3 has 15 residues. Germline CDR1 and CDR2: LGHNA and YSLEER. CDR3 sequence (DNA): TGCGCCAGCAGCGAAGGACACGGGGGCATTCAGCCCCAGCATTTT. As protein: CASSEGHGGIQPQHF.

This clone was seen more than once but under ten times. The V and J genes are TRBV27 and TRBJ1-1; 9 bases fit TRBD1. CDR1 and CDR2 from the germline V gene are MNHEY and SMNVEV (reference sequence). The CDR3 has 15 residues. Trimming took 6 bases from V and 5 from J; bases not matched to a gene: 10. In nucleotides, the CDR3 is TGTGCCAGCAGCACCCGGACAGGGGACGGGACTGAAGCTTTCTTT. Its translation is CASSTRTGDGTEAFF.

The CDR3 region has the DNA TGTGCCTGGAGTGCATGGGGACTAGCGGGGGGAACAGGGAGCACAGATACGCAGTATTTT. Protein: CAWSAWGLAGGTGSTDTQYF. This chain connects TRBV30 to TRBJ2-3; 15 nucleotides line up with TRBD2. Trimming cost V 1 base and J 0 bases; bases outside gene matches: 11. Germline V gene sequence: CDR1 GTSNPN, CDR2 SVGIG (reference sequence). CDR3 length: 20 amino acids.

Turning to this clone: This sample includes further DNA sequences coding for the same CDR3. The CDR3 here is CAWSVLSGYNEQFF. The DNA of the CDR3 is TGTGCCTGGAGTGTATTGTCGGGATACAATGAGCAGTTCTTC. This chain links TRBV30 with TRBJ2-1; perhaps TRBD2 as D (5 bases). The V end was cut by 0 bases, the J end by 4 bases, with 10 bases between. Per germline, CDR1 GTSNPN and CDR2 SVGIG (reference sequence). This CDR3 contains 14 residues. Based on the CDR3 plus reference TRBV30 and TRBJ2-1, the full variable domain is SQTIHQWPATLVQPVGSPLSLECTVEGTSNPNLYWYRQAAGRGLQLLFYSVGIGQISSEVPQNLSASRPQDRQFILSSKKLLLSDSGFYLCAWSVLSGYNEQFFGPGTRLTVL.

This clone was seen a handful of times. The rearrangement uses TRBV7-9 and TRBJ2-5; 8 nucleotides agree with TRBD1. This CDR3 spans 18 amino acids. Trimming removed 0 bases from V and 0 bases from J; junction bases left unmatched: 9. Germline CDR1 reads SEHNR; CDR2 reads FQNEAQ (reference sequence). The CDR3 loop is CASSLASRDRWYQETQYF. Here the CDR3 DNA reads TGTGCCAGCAGCTTAGCTTCCCGGGACAGGTGGTACCAAGAGACCCAGTACTTC.

This clone has a handful of counts. This chain uses TRBV5-1 with TRBJ2-3; 12 nucleotides line up with TRBD2. In germline, CDR1 is SGHRS, CDR2 YFSETQ. The CDR3 length is 16 residues. Losses at the gene ends were 4 bases for V and 2 bases for J; bases not matched to a gene: 5. For the CDR3, the DNA is TGCGCCAGCAGCGGACGGACTAGCGGGGTCACAGATACGCAGTATTTT. Residues: CASSGRTSGVTDTQYF.

The V and J genes are TRBV18 and TRBJ2-2; TRBD1 is a possible D gene (6 bases). CDR3 size: 19 residues. Germline V gene lookup returns CDR1 KGHSH and CDR2 LQKENI. V lost 1 base and J 0 bases, leaving 18 bases between the germline ends. CDR3 sequence (DNA): TGTGCCAGCTCACCACGCCTTACAGGGAACCTCGCGAACACCGGGGAGCTGTTTTTT. It codes for CASSPRLTGNLANTGELFF.

The J gene is TRBJ2-7, the V gene TRBV5-6, with no clear D. CDR3 length: 14 residues. The V gene lost 3 bases and the J gene lost 1 base, with 11 bases spanning the gap. Germline-derived CDR1 and CDR2 are SGHDT and YYEEEE. The CDR3 DNA follows: TGTGCCAGCAGCTGGGGAAGGGAATCCTACGAGCAGTACTTC. Translated: CASSWGRESYEQYF.

In its sample, this clone was seen a few times. The rearrangement uses TRBV29-1 and TRBJ2-7, with 8 bases that match TRBD1. The CDR3 totals 15 residues. The trim removed 4 bases at V and 0 bases at J, leaving 8 bases unmatched. CDR1 is SQVTM, CDR2 ANQGSEA, per germline. CDR3 protein: CSVGTGTITSYEQYF. The CDR3 bases are TGCAGCGTTGGGACAGGGACAATCACCTCCTACGAGCAGTACTTC.

This clone was detected a few times. The chain is built from TRBV27 and TRBJ2-3; TRBD1 might be the D (5 bases). The CDR3 runs to 15 residues. V lost 4 bases and J 2 bases, leaving 13 bases between the germline ends. Germline CDR1 and CDR2: MNHEY and SMNVEV (reference sequence). Here the CDR3 reads CASSSQGRNTDTQYF. As DNA, the CDR3 is TGTGCCAGCAGTTCGCAGGGAAGGAACACAGATACGCAGTATTTT.

Here the CDR3 reads CASSLPGRIYEQYF. In DNA, the CDR3 is TGTGCCAGCAGCTTGCCGGGACGGATCTACGAGCAGTACTTC. The V and J genes are TRBV5-6 and TRBJ2-7; D tentatively reads TRBD1 or TRBD2 (5 bases each). Germline lookup yields CDR1 SGHDT and CDR2 YYEEEE. The V gene lost 1 base and the J gene lost 3 bases, with 11 bases spanning the gap. The CDR3 is 14 amino acids. Together with reference TRBV5-6 and TRBJ2-7, the CDR3 gives the full variable domain: DAGVTQSPTHLIKTRGQQVTLRCSPKSGHDTVSWYQQALGQGPQFIFQYYEEEERQRGNFPDRFSGHQFPNYSSELNVNALLLGDSALYLCASSLPGRIYEQYFGPGTRLTVT.

The rearrangement joins TRBV30 to TRBJ1-1; 10 bases align to TRBD1. This CDR3 region has 13 residues. J was trimmed by 4 bases and V by 5 bases; bases with no gene match: 4. CDR1 GTSNPN and CDR2 SVGIG come from the germline V gene (reference sequence). CDR3 loop: CAWGGQGFTEAFF. In DNA, the CDR3 is TGTGCCTGGGGGGGACAGGGGTTCACTGAAGCTTTCTTT.

The sample holds a few counts of this clone. The chain employs TRBV4-3 and TRBJ2-5, with 8 bases matching TRBD2. After removal of 4 bases from V and 1 base from J, the junction contained 5 bases not matched to a gene. The length of the CDR3 is 15 residues. CDR1 is LGHNA and CDR2 is YSLEER in the germline V gene. The CDR3 DNA is TGCGCCAGCAGCCGAGTTAGCGGGGCCCAAGAGACCCAGTACTTC. Protein: CASSRVSGAQETQYF.

The rearrangement joins TRBV18 to TRBJ2-2; D could derive from TRBD1 or TRBD2 (5 bases each). The germline V gene has CDR1 KGHSH and CDR2 LQKENI. Trimming removed 3 bases at V and 0 bases at J, with 14 bases between. The CDR3 sequence is 17 residues long. The CDR3 nucleotides read TGTGCCAGCTCACCGATGTCGGGACCCACGAACACCGGGGAGCTGTTTTTT. Its protein is CASSPMSGPTNTGELFF.

V is TRBV27 and J is TRBJ2-2; D unresolved. The CDR3 covers 14 residues. Germline CDR1 reads MNHEY; CDR2 reads SMNVEV (reference sequence). The ends were cut back, 3 bases at V and 5 bases at J, with 10 bases in the middle. CDR3 region: CASSFQVLTGELFF. CDR3 DNA sequence: TGTGCCAGCAGTTTTCAGGTCTTAACCGGGGAGCTGTTTTTT.